This T cell receptor beta chain was documented in a study of CD8+CD57+ T cells in acquired aplastic anemia. This clonotype appeared a few times. This CDR3 region has 15 residues. Germline lookup yields CDR1 SNHLY and CDR2 FYNNEI. The V end lost 1 base, the J end lost 4 bases, and 11 bases lay between the germline ends. CD8+CD57+ cell expansion had been shown by flow cytometry in patients chosen for sequencing. The study profiled TCR beta VDJ and CDR3 using genomic DNA as template. TCRdb itself ran the reads through MiXCR, one entry per CDR3 protein. Of approximately 300,000 distinct CDR3 sequences listed, 56% are singletons.

Source material: sorted CD4+, CD8+, or CD8+CD57+ T cells (not recorded which) from PBMCs. This receptor was identified in a human donor with aplastic anemia. The genes are TRBV2 and TRBJ1-3, with D possibly matching TRBD1 (6 bases). CDR3 sequence: CASSEEETGGNTIYF. In DNA form, the CDR3 reads TGTGCCAGCAGTGAAGAGGAAACAGGGGGAAACACCATATATTTT.